Listed below are T cell receptor beta chains from one sample, sequenced in a study of PD-L1 blockade in urothelial cancer. Sequenced by immunoSEQ multiplex PCR; TCRdb stores in-frame clones only, minus some. The table records some 75,000 clones, approximately 90% of them present only once. Sequenced here: PBMCs, sampled around atezolizumab (anti-PD-L1) treatment. The receptors here all came from an elderly woman with urothelial cancer. The CDR3 runs from the conserved cysteine through the conserved F or W. D genes are given only for firm matches. Only part of the rows carry a size: once, few, many, or a class if the clone is expanded.

TGTGCCAGCAGCCAGGCAGGTCGCACTGAAGCTTTCTTT	CASSQAGRTEAFF	TRBJ1-1	TRBV11-2	.	.
TGTGCCACCAGCAGAGTCGGACACCCTCAGCAGTACTTC	CATSRVGHPQQYF	TRBJ2-7	TRBV15	.	.
TGTGCCAGCCACAACCGGGGAGGGGTGTATGAGCAGTACTTC	CASHNRGGVYEQYF	TRBJ2-7	TRBV28	TRBD2	.
TGTGCCAGCAGCTCCAGAGGGGGGAGCGGGAGGGCCGGGAATGAGCAGTTCTTC	CASSSRGGSGRAGNEQFF	TRBJ2-1	TRBV11-2	TRBD2	.
TGCGCCAGCAGCGCCGGACTAGCGGGGGCCTACGAGCAGTACTTC	CASSAGLAGAYEQYF	TRBJ2-7	TRBV5-1	TRBD2	once
TGTGCCAGCAGGGAAACAGGGGGCGCGGGTCGGGAGACCCAGTACTTC	CASRETGGAGRETQYF	TRBJ2-5	TRBV27	TRBD1	.
TGCAGTGCTGGGAGGTTAGATGAGCAGTTCTTC	CSAGRLDEQFF	TRBJ2-1	TRBV20-1	.	once
TGTGCCAGCAGCCAGGGGGGGACTACTACCTACGAGCAGTACTTC	CASSQGGTTTYEQYF	TRBJ2-7	TRBV4-2	TRBD2	.
TGTGCCAGCAGCCAGGGACAGTACAATGAGCAGTTCTTC	CASSQGQYNEQFF	TRBJ2-1	TRBV6-5	TRBD1	.
TGCGCCAGCAGCTTGGAGGCAGGGGGCCAGGCTTTCTTT	CASSLEAGGQAFF	TRBJ1-1	TRBV5-1	TRBD1	.
TGTGCCAGCAGTCCCCTAGACAGGGCGAACACTGAAGCTTTCTTT	CASSPLDRANTEAFF	TRBJ1-1	TRBV27	TRBD1	.
TGCGCCAGCAGCTTACAGGGGGCGCAATATGGCTACACCTTC	CASSLQGAQYGYTF	TRBJ1-2	TRBV5-1	TRBD1	.
TGCGCCAGCAGCCCCCAGGGGGCCACTGAAGCTTTCTTT	CASSPQGATEAFF	TRBJ1-1	TRBV5-1	TRBD1	.
TGTGCCAGCAGTCGCCGGACAGGCTCTGGAAACACCATATATTTT	CASSRRTGSGNTIYF	TRBJ1-3	TRBV25-1	TRBD1	.
TGTGCCAGCAGCCAAGACTTCGCGAGCTCCTACAATGAGCAGTTCTTC	CASSQDFASSYNEQFF	TRBJ2-1	TRBV2	.	once
TGTGCCAGCAGCCCTATAGCGGGAGAGGACACCGGGGAGCTGTTTTTT	CASSPIAGEDTGELFF	TRBJ2-2	TRBV7-3	TRBD2	.
TGCGCCACCACGGGGGGGGCGAACACTGAAGCTTTCTTT	CATTGGANTEAFF	TRBJ1-1	TRBV5-1	.	once
TGTGCCAGCGGGAGGGCCCAAGAGACCCAGTACTTC	CASGRAQETQYF	TRBJ2-5	TRBV28	TRBD2	.
TGTGCCAGCAGTTCCCACGAGGCAAGCGGCAATCAGCCCCAGCATTTT	CASSSHEASGNQPQHF	TRBJ1-5	TRBV28	.	.
TGTGCCAGCAGCAGAGACAGGGGGCTATCAGATACGCAGTATTTT	CASSRDRGLSDTQYF	TRBJ2-3	TRBV25-1	TRBD1	.
TGTGCCAGCAGCCAACAGATGAACACTGAAGCTTTCTTT	CASSQQMNTEAFF	TRBJ1-1	TRBV7-9	.	.
TGTGCCGGTCGGCGGAGGGGCGGAGGCGGGGAGCTGTTTTTT	CAGRRRGGGGELFF	TRBJ2-2	TRBV5-6	.	.
TGCGCCAGCAGCCAAGGACAGGGGAGAGACGAGCAGTACTTC	CASSQGQGRDEQYF	TRBJ2-7	TRBV5-1	TRBD1	.
TGTGCCAGCAACCCGAGGGGTAGCGGGAGGGGTCATGAGCAGTTCTTC	CASNPRGSGRGHEQFF	TRBJ2-1	TRBV7-2	TRBD2	once
TGTGCCAGCAGCTTAGATCGAGCGGGGCAGTTCTTC	CASSLDRAGQFF	TRBJ2-1	TRBV7-9	.	.
TGTGCCAGCTTCTCGATAGCCACAGATACGCAGTATTTT	CASFSIATDTQYF	TRBJ2-3	TRBV2	.	.
TGTGCCAGCAGCTTGGCTGGGGGGGGCACCGGGGAGCTGTTTTTT	CASSLAGGGTGELFF	TRBJ2-2	TRBV7-2	TRBD2	.
TGTGCCAGTAGTATAGATCCGAGATATACGCAGTATTTT	CASSIDPRYTQYF	TRBJ2-3	TRBV19	.	.
TGTGCCAGCAGTAGCGGTGGTGGCAGGGAGGGGAGAGAGACCCAGTACTTC	CASSSGGGREGRETQYF	TRBJ2-5	TRBV28	TRBD2	few
TGTGCCATCAGTGATCATAGCAACACCATATATTTT	CAISDHSNTIYF	TRBJ1-3	TRBV10-3	.	.
TGCGCCAGCCAGGGGCCCCGGACCTACGAGCAGTACTTC	CASQGPRTYEQYF	TRBJ2-7	TRBV5-1	.	.
TGTGCCAGCAGTTATTTCACGCGGGCCCCCTACGAGCAGTACTTC	CASSYFTRAPYEQYF	TRBJ2-7	TRBV6-5	.	.
TGTGCCAGCAGTTTGGTGTCACCTGGAGGCAATGAGCAGTTCTTC	CASSLVSPGGNEQFF	TRBJ2-1	TRBV28	.	.
TGCGCCAGCAGCTTGGGACAGAACCAAGAGACCCAGTACTTC	CASSLGQNQETQYF	TRBJ2-5	TRBV5-1	.	.
TGTGCCAGCTCGCTTGGACAGGGGGCCGGCTATGGCTACACCTTC	CASSLGQGAGYGYTF	TRBJ1-2	TRBV18	TRBD1	.
TGTGCCAGCTCACCGGTGGCAGGGTACGTGAACACTGAAGCTTTCTTT	CASSPVAGYVNTEAFF	TRBJ1-1	TRBV18	.	.
TGTGCCTGGAGCCCTTCGGGACTAGCGGCCGAGACCCAGTACTTC	CAWSPSGLAAETQYF	TRBJ2-5	TRBV30	TRBD2	.
TGCGCCAGCAGCGAGGGACACCAAGGGGAGCAGTACTTC	CASSEGHQGEQYF	TRBJ2-7	TRBV5-1	.	once
TGCGCCAGCAGCCGAGGACAGGGGGCAGCCTACGAGCAGTACTTC	CASSRGQGAAYEQYF	TRBJ2-7	TRBV10-1	TRBD1	.
TGTGCCAGCAGCATAGACAGGGCCAGGAGAGGATACTTC	CASSIDRARRGYF	TRBJ2-7	TRBV11-1	TRBD1	.
TGTGCCAGCCACACTGGGGCCAACGTCCTGACTTTC	CASHTGANVLTF	TRBJ2-6	TRBV28	.	.
TGTGCCAGCAGCCAAGATCTTAGCTCCTACAATGAGCAGTTCTTC	CASSQDLSSYNEQFF	TRBJ2-1	TRBV4-2	.	.
TGTGCCAGCTCACCAGGGACAGGGGCCATTTTT	CASSPGTGAIF	TRBJ1-4	TRBV18	TRBD1	.
TGTGCCAGCAGCGTAGTAGGGGGGGGCGAGCAGTACTTC	CASSVVGGGEQYF	TRBJ2-7	TRBV9	.	.
TGTGCCAGCAGTGAAAGGGAGACTAGCGGGCTCTACGAGCAGTACTTC	CASSERETSGLYEQYF	TRBJ2-7	TRBV6-1	TRBD2	.
TGTGCCAGCAGTGAACAGGGGGCCTACAATGAGCAGTTCTTC	CASSEQGAYNEQFF	TRBJ2-1	TRBV2	TRBD1	few
TGTGCCAGCAGCTTCGCGGACAGCGATCTATACTATGGCTACACCTTC	CASSFADSDLYYGYTF	TRBJ1-2	TRBV5-6	.	.
TGTGCCAGCAGTTACTCGCTGTCAGCTGGAAACACCATATATTTT	CASSYSLSAGNTIYF	TRBJ1-3	TRBV6-5	.	once
TGTGCCAGCAGCGTAGAACAGGGCCCCTACGAGCAGTACTTC	CASSVEQGPYEQYF	TRBJ2-7	TRBV9	.	once
TGTGCCACCAGCAGAGGGGTGGGCAGATCGAACACCGGGGAGCTGTTTTTT	CATSRGVGRSNTGELFF	TRBJ2-2	TRBV15	.	.
TGTGCCAGCAGCAGAAGTGGAGGAGATAGCAATCAGCCCCAGCATTTT	CASSRSGGDSNQPQHF	TRBJ1-5	TRBV5-4	.	once
TGTGCCAGTAGTTCCCCCGGGAGGACGGAGGAGCAGTACTTC	CASSSPGRTEEQYF	TRBJ2-7	TRBV19	TRBD2	.
TGTGCCACCAGCCCATCTCGCAGGGCCAAAAACATTCAGTACTTC	CATSPSRRAKNIQYF	TRBJ2-4	TRBV15	.	.
TGTGCCATCAGGATGTCTAGCGCGGGGGAACGGGACGGGGAGCTGTTTTTT	CAIRMSSAGERDGELFF	TRBJ2-2	TRBV10-3	TRBD2	.
TGCGCCAGCAGCCAGCACGGGACAGGGAACACTGAAGCTTTCTTT	CASSQHGTGNTEAFF	TRBJ1-1	TRBV4-1	TRBD1	.